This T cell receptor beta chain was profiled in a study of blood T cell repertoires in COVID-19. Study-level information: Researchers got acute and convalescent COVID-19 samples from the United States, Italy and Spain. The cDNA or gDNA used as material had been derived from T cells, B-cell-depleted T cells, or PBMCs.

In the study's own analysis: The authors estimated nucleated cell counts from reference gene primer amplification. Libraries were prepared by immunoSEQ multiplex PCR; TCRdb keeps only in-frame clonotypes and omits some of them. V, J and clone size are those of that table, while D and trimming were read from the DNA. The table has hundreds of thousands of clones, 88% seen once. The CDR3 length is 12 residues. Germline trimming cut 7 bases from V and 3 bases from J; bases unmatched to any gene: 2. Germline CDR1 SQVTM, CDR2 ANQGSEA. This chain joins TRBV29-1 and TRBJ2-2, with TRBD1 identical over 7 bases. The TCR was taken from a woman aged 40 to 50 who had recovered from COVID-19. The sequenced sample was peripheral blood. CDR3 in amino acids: CSATGDTGELFF. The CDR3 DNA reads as TGCAGCGCTACAGGGGACACCGGGGAGCTGTTTTTT.